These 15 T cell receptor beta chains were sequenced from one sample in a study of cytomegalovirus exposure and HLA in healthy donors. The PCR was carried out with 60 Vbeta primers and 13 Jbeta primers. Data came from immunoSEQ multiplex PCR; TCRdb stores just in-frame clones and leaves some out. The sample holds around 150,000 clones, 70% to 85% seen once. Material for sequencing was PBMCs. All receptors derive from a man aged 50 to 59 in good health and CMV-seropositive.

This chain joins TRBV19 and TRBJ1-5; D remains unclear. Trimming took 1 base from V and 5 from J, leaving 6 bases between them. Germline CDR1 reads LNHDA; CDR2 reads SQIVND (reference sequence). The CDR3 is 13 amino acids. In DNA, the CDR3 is TGTGCCAGTAGTATAGCCCCGGATCAGCCCCAGCATTTT. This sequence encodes CASSIAPDQPQHF.

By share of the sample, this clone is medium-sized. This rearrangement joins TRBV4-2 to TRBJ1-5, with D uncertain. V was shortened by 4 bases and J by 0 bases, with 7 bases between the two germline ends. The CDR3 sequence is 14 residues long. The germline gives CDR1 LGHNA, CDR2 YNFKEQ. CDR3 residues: CASSPQYSNQPQHF. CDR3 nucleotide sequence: TGTGCCAGCAGCCCACAATATAGCAATCAGCCCCAGCATTTT.

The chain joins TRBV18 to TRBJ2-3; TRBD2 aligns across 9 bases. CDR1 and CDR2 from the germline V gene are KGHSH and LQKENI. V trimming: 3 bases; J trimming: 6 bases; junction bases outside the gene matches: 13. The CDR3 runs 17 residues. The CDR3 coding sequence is TGTGCCAGCTCACCGGCTGGACTAGCGCGACTCGCGGATACGCAGTATTTT. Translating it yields CASSPAGLARLADTQYF.

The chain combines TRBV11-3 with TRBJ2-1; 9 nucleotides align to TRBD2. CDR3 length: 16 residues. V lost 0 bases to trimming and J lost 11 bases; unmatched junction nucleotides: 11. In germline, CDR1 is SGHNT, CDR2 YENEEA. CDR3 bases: TGTGCCAGCAGCTTAGAGGGGGGACTAGCCCCCCGGAAGCAGTTCTTC. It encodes CASSLEGGLAPRKQFF.

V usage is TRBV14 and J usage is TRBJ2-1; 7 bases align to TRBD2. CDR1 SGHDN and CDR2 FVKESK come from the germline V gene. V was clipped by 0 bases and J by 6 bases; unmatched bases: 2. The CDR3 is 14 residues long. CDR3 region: CASSQDAGVNEQFF. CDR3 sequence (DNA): TGTGCCAGCAGCCAAGATGCGGGGGTCAATGAGCAGTTCTTC. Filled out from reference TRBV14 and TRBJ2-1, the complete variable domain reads EAGVTQFPSHSVIEKGQTVTLRCDPISGHDNLYWYRRVMGKEIKFLLHFVKESKQDESGMPNNRFLAERTGGTYSTLKVQPAELEDSGVYFCASSQDAGVNEQFFGPGTRLTVL.

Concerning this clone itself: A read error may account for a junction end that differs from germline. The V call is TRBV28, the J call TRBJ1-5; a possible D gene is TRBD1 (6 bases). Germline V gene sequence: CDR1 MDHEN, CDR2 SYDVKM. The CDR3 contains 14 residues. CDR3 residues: CASSSDRLNRPQHF. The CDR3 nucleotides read TGTGCCAGCAGCTCCGACAGGCTTAATCGGCCCCAGCATTTT. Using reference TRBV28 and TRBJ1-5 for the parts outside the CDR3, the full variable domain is DVKVTQSSRYLVKRTGEKVFLECVQDMDHENMFWYRQDPGLGLRLIYFSYDVKMKEKGDIPEGYSVSREKKERFSLILESASTNQTSMYLCASSSDRLNRPQHFGDGTRLSIL.

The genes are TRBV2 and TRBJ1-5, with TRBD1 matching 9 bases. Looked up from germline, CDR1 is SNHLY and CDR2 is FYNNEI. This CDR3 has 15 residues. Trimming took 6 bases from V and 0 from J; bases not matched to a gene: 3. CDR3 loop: CASSWGQGSNQPQHF. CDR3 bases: TGTGCCAGCAGCTGGGGACAGGGTAGCAATCAGCCCCAGCATTTT.

This CDR3 reads CASTVRPSGGTDTQYF. Written as DNA, the CDR3 is TGTGCCAGCACTGTAAGGCCTAGCGGGGGCACAGATACGCAGTATTTT. This chain joins TRBV2 and TRBJ2-3; 9 bases map to TRBD2. This CDR3 region has 16 residues. Per the germline V gene, CDR1 is SNHLY and CDR2 is FYNNEI. V gave up 7 bases and J gave up 1 base; unmatched junction bases: 9.

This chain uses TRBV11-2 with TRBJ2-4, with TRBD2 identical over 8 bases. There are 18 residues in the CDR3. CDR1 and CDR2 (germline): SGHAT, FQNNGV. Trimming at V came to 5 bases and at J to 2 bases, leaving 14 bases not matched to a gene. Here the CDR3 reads CASSIRGFGGGSKNIQYF. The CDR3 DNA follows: TGTGCCAGCAGCATCAGAGGGTTCGGGGGGGGTTCCAAAAACATTCAGTACTTC.

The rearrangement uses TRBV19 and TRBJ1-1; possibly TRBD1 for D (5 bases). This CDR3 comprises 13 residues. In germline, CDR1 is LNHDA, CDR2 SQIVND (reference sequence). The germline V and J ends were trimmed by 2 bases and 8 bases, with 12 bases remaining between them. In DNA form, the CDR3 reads TGTGCCAGTAGTATAATGCCCAGGGCCGAAGCTTTCTTT. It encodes CASSIMPRAEAFF.

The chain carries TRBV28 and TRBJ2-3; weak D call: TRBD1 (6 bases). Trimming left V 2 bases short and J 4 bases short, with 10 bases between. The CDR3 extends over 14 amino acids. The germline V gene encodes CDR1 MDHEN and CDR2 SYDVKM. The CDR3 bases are TGTGCCAGCAGTTTAACGCAGGGGCCAGATACGCAGTATTTT. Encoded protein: CASSLTQGPDTQYF.

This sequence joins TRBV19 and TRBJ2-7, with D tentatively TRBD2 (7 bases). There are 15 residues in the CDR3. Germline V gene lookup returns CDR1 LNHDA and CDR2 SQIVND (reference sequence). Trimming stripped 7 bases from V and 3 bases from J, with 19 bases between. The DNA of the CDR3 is TGTGCCAGTAAGGATGGGGGGGCCAAGAGCTACGAGCAGTACTTC. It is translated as CASKDGGAKSYEQYF.

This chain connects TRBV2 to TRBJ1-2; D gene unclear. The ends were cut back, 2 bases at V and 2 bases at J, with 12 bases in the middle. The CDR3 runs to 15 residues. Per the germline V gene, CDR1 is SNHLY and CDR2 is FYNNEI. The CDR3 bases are TGTGCCAGCAGTGAATCCCGGGTCTCCAACTATGGCTACACCTTC. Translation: CASSESRVSNYGYTF.

DNA for the CDR3: TGTGCCAGCAGCCTATTCCTGGACAGGAAAAAGAACACTGAAGCTTTCTTT. Translated: CASSLFLDRKKNTEAFF. The rearrangement uses TRBV7-8 and TRBJ1-1, with 7 bases that match TRBD1. Germline V gene data show CDR1 as SGHVS and CDR2 as FQNEAQ. V dropped 5 bases and J dropped 1; count of bases not matched to a gene: 13. This CDR3 comprises 17 residues.

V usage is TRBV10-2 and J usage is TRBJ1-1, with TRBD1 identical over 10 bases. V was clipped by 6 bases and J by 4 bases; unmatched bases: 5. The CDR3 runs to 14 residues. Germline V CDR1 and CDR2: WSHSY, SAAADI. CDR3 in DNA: TGCGCCAGCAGCCCCGGACAGGGGGGCACTGAAGCTTTCTTT. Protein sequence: CASSPGQGGTEAFF.